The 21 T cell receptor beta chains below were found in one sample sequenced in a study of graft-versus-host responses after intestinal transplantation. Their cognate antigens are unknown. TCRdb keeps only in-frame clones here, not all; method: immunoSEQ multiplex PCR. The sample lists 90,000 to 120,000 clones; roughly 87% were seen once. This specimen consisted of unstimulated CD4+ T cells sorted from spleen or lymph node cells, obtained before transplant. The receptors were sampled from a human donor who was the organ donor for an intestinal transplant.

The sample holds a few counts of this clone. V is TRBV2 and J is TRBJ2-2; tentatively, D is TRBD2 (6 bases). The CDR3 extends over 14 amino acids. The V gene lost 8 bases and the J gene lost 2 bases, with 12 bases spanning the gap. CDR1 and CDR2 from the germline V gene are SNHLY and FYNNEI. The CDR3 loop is CASRRGSNTGELFF. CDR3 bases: TGTGCCAGCCGGAGGGGTAGTAACACCGGGGAGCTGTTTTTT.

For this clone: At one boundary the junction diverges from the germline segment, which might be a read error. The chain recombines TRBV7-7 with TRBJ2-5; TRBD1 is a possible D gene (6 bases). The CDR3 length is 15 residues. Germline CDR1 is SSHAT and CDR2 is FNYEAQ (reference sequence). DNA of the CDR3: TGTGCTAGCAGCTTCGTACAGGGTCCCCAAGAGACCCAGTACTTC. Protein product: CASSFVQGPQETQYF.

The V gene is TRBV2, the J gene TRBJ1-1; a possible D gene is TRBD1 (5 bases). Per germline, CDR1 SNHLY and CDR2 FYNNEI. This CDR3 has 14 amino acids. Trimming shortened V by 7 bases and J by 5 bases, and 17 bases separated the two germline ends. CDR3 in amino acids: CASTPGVGRTEAFF. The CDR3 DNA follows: TGTGCCAGCACTCCGGGGGTAGGTCGAACTGAAGCTTTCTTT.

The CDR3 region has the DNA TGCGCCAGCAGCCCCGGACTAGCGGGAGGGCACTACGAGCAGTACTTC. Amino acid sequence: CASSPGLAGGHYEQYF. The chain carries TRBV5-1 and TRBJ2-7; 15 nucleotides match TRBD2. The germline V gene encodes CDR1 SGHRS and CDR2 YFSETQ. There are 16 residues in the CDR3. The J segment lost 3 bases and the V segment lost 4 bases, leaving 5 bases of the junction unmatched.

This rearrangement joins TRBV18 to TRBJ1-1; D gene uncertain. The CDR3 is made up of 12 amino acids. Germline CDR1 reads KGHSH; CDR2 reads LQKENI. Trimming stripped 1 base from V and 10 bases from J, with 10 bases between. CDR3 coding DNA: TGTGCCAGCTCACCACGGGGAATAAGAGCTTTCTTT. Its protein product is CASSPRGIRAFF.

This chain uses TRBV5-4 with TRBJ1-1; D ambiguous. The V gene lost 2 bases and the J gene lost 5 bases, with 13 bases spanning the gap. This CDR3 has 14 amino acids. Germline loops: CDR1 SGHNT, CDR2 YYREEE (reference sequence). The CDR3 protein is CASSLTADRTEAFF. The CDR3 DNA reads TGTGCCAGCAGCTTAACGGCTGATAGAACTGAAGCTTTCTTT.

CDR3 DNA sequence: TGTGCCAGCAGCCAAGCTAGCGGGGGGAGAGATACGCAGTATTTT. It specifies CASSQASGGRDTQYF. The rearrangement joins TRBV7-2 to TRBJ2-3, with TRBD2 matching 11 bases. The CDR3 extends over 15 amino acids. Germline-derived CDR1 and CDR2 are SGHTA and FQGNSA. The ends lost 5 bases at V and 5 bases at J; junction bases unmatched: 6.

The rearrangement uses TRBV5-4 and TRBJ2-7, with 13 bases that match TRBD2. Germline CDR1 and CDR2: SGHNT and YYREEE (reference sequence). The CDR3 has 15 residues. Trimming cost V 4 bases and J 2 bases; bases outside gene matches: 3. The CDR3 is CASSPGLAGTYEQYF. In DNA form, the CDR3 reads TGTGCCAGCAGCCCGGGACTAGCGGGAACCTACGAGCAGTACTTC.

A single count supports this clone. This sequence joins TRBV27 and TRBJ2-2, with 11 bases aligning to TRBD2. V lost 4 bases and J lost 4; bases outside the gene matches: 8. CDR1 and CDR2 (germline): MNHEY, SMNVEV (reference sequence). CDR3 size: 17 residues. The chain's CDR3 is CASSSSGLAGFTGELFF. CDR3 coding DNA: TGTGCCAGCAGTTCCTCCGGACTAGCGGGTTTCACCGGGGAGCTGTTTTTT.

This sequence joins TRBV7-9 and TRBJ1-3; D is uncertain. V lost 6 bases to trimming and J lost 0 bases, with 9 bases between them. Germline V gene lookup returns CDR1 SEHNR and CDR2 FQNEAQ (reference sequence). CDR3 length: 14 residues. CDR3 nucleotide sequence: TGTGCCAGCAGTGTAGACCTCTCTGGAAACACCATATATTTT. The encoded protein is CASSVDLSGNTIYF.

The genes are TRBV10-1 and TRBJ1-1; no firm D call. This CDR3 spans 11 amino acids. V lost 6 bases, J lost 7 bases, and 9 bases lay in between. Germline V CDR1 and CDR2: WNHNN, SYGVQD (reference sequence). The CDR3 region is CASRDSFEAFF. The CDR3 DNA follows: TGCGCCAGCAGGGACTCATTTGAAGCTTTCTTT.

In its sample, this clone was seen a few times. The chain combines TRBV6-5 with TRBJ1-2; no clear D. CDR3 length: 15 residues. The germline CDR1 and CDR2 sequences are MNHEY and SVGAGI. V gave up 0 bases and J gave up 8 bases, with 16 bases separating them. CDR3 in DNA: TGTGCCAGCAGTTACTCCCCCTCAATCGTTTTAGGCTACACCTTC. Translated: CASSYSPSIVLGYTF.

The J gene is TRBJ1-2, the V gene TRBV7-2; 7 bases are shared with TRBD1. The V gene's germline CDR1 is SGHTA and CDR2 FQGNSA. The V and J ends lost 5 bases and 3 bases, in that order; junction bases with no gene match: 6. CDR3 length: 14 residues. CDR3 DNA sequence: TGTGCCAGCAGCACCCGACAGGGACACTATGGCTACACCTTC. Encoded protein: CASSTRQGHYGYTF.

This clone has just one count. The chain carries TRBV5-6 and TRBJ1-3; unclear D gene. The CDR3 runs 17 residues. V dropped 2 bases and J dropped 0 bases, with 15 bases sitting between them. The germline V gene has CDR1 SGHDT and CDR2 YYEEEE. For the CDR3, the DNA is TGTGCCAGCAGCTTTCGAGGAGGGCTCCTCTCTGGAAACACCATATATTTT. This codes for CASSFRGGLLSGNTIYF.

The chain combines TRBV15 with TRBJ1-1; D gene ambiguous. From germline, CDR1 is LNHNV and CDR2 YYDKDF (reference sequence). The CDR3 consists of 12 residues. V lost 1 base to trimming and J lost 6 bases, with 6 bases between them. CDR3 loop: CATSRVGAEAFF. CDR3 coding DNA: TGTGCCACCAGCAGAGTGGGAGCTGAAGCTTTCTTT.

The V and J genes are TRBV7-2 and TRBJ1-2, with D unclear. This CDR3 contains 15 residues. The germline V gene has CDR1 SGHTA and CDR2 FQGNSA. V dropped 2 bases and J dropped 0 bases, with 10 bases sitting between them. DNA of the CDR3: TGTGCCAGCAGCTTAATAAGGCCAGCTAACTATGGCTACACCTTC. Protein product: CASSLIRPANYGYTF. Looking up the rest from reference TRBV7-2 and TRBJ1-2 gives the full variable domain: GAGVSQSPSNKVTEKGKDVELRCDPISGHTALYWYRQSLGQGLEFLIYFQGNSAPDKSGLPSDRFSAERTGGSVSTLTIQRTQQEDSAVYLCASSLIRPANYGYTFGSGTRLTVV.

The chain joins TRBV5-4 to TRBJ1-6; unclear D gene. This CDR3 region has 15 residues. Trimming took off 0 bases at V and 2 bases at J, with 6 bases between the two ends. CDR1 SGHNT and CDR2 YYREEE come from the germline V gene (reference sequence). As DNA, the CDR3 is TGTGCCAGCAGCTTGGGCCGGGCCTATAATTCACCCCTCCACTTT. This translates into CASSLGRAYNSPLHF.

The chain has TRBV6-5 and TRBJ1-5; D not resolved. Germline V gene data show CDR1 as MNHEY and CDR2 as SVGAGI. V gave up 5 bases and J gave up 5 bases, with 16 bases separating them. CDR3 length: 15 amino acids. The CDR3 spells CASSRDTTIHQPQHF. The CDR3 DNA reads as TGTGCCAGCAGTCGTGACACAACAATTCATCAGCCCCAGCATTTT.

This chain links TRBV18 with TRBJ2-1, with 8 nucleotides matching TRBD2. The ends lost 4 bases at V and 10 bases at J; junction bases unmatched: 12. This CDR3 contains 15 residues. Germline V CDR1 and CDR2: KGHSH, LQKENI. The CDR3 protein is CASSLPGLGGREQFF. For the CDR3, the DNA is TGTGCCAGCTCACTACCGGGACTAGGAGGAAGAGAGCAGTTCTTC.

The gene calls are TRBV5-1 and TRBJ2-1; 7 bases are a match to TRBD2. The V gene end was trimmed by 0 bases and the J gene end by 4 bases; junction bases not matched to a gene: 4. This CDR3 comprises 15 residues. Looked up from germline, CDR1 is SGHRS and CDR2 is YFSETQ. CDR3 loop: CASSLGLAFYNEQFF. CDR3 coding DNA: TGCGCCAGCAGCTTGGGACTAGCCTTTTACAATGAGCAGTTCTTC.

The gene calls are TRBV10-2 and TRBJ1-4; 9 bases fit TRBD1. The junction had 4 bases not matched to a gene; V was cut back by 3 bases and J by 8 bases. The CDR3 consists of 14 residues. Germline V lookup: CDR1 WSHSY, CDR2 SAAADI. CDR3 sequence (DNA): TGCGCCAGCAGTGATGGACAGGGGCGGGAAAAACTGTTTTTT. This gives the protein CASSDGQGREKLFF.